This T cell receptor (beta chain) was obtained from a study of PD-1 blockade in mismatch repair-deficient tumors. Profiled with immunoSEQ multiplex PCR; TCRdb holds only in-frame clones, not every one. The profile shows 80,000 to 100,000 clones, roughly 80% of them singletons. The receptor was isolated from an adult with mismatch repair-deficient cancer. The sequences come from peripheral blood, collected 12 weeks after starting pembrolizumab.

CDR3 in amino acids: CASSVEGGSDGYTF. DNA for the CDR3: TGTGCCAGCAGCGTAGAGGGGGGATCCGATGGCTACACCTTC. The chain couples TRBV9 to TRBJ1-2, with D maybe TRBD1 (6 bases). Trimming cost V 0 bases and J 6 bases, with 12 bases left between them. The CDR3 extends over 14 amino acids. Looked up from germline, CDR1 is SGDLS and CDR2 is YYNGEE. Based on the CDR3 plus reference TRBV9 and TRBJ1-2, the full variable domain is DSGVTQTPKHLITATGQRVTLRCSPRSGDLSVYWYQQSLDQGLQFLIQYYNGEERAKGNILERFSAQQFPDLHSELNLSSLELGDSALYFCASSVEGGSDGYTFGSGTRLTVV.